This T cell receptor beta chain is from a study of technical replicates of blood from a few donors. CDR1 and CDR2 (germline): MNHEY, SMNVEV (reference sequence). V was clipped by 6 bases and J by 4 bases, with 15 bases between them. The CDR3 has 14 residues. Using immunoSEQ multiplex PCR, the repertoire was profiled, and TCRdb retains in-frame clones only, with some absent. The sample contains 15,000 to 18,000 clones, over 75% of which appear only once. The sequence derives from a human donor in good health. The sequencing sample was made of PBMCs. J is TRBJ1-2 and V is TRBV27; a possible D gene is TRBD1 (6 bases). The CDR3 sequence: CASSTTGTPYGYTF. CDR3 nucleotides: TGTGCCAGCAGCACTACAGGGACCCCCTATGGCTACACCTTC.